The 12 T cell receptor beta chains given below trace back to one sample, sequenced in a study of blood T cell repertoires in COVID-19. Using immunoSEQ multiplex PCR, the repertoire was profiled, and TCRdb retains in-frame clones only, with some absent. The table records some 150,000 clones, 70% to 85% of them present only once. Sequenced input: peripheral blood. Receptors originate from a woman between 50 and 59 years old with acute or convalescent COVID-19.

The chain links TRBV18 to TRBJ2-7; D is ambiguous. V was cut by 0 bases and J by 4 bases, with 10 bases left in between. The CDR3 is 14 residues long. Germline V gene data show CDR1 as KGHSH and CDR2 as LQKENI. CDR3 protein: CASSPPTTPYEQYF. The CDR3 nucleotides are TGTGCCAGCTCACCACCCACGACACCTTACGAGCAGTACTTC.

This clone was counted once. V gene TRBV25-1 combines with J gene TRBJ1-2, with D tentatively TRBD1 (6 bases). The CDR3 is 16 residues long. Trimming took 2 bases from V and 0 from J, leaving 13 bases between them. The germline V gene has CDR1 MGHDK and CDR2 SYGVNS. The CDR3 spells CASSEVGALANYGYTF. CDR3 DNA sequence: TGTGCCAGCAGTGAAGTGGGGGCCCTAGCTAACTATGGCTACACCTTC.

As regards this clone: At one end the junction does not follow the germline gene, possibly because of a read error. This sequence joins TRBV7-3 and TRBJ1-2; 9 bases are shared with TRBD1. The CDR3 length is 15 residues. Per germline, CDR1 SGHTA and CDR2 FQGTGA. The CDR3 bases are TGTGCCAGCAGCCTAACCACAGGGGGCAACGATGGCTACACCTTC. Amino acid sequence: CASSLTTGGNDGYTF.

This clone was detected a few times. This chain links TRBV28 with TRBJ2-7, with D maybe TRBD2 (6 bases). This CDR3 is 11 amino acids long. Deletions cut 8 bases from V and 3 bases from J, with 8 bases between. CDR1 MDHEN and CDR2 SYDVKM come from the germline V gene. Written as DNA, the CDR3 is TGTGCCAGCGCGGGGTACTACGAGCAGTACTTC. Translating it yields CASAGYYEQYF.

Only one count was recorded for this clone. V is TRBV5-1 and J is TRBJ2-2, with a weak D call TRBD1 (6 bases). V lost 0 bases and J 6 bases, leaving 15 bases between the germline ends. The CDR3 runs 16 residues. Germline values: CDR1 SGHRS, CDR2 YFSETQ. CDR3 nucleotide sequence: TGCGCCAGCAGCTTGGCCGCCTACAGGGAAGCCGGGGAGCTGTTTTTT. Its translation is CASSLAAYREAGELFF. The full variable domain, rest sourced from reference TRBV5-1 and TRBJ2-2, is KAGVTQTPRYLIKTRGQQVTLSCSPISGHRSVSWYQQTPGQGLQFLFEYFSETQRNKGNFPGRFSGRQFSNSRSEMNVSTLELGDSALYLCASSLAAYREAGELFFGEGSRLTVL.

The CDR3 DNA follows: TGTGCCAGCTCATCGGGACAGGGACTCACCGGGGAGCTGTTTTTT. Protein product: CASSSGQGLTGELFF. The gene calls are TRBV18 and TRBJ2-2; 9 positions agree with TRBD1. The CDR3 covers 15 residues. Germline V gene sequence: CDR1 KGHSH, CDR2 LQKENI. V lost 5 bases and J lost 4; bases outside the gene matches: 5.

This chain links TRBV9 with TRBJ1-4, with D unresolved. This CDR3 comprises 16 residues. The germline V and J ends were trimmed by 0 bases and 0 bases, with 9 bases remaining between them. CDR1 and CDR2 (germline): SGDLS, YYNGEE. The CDR3 sequence is CASSVGRVATNEKLFF. For the CDR3, the DNA is TGTGCCAGCAGCGTAGGGAGGGTTGCAACTAATGAAAAACTGTTTTTT.

V and J are TRBV6-2 or TRBV6-3 and TRBJ2-1; no clear D. CDR3 length equals 13 residues. The germline V gene has CDR1 MNHEY and CDR2 SVGEGT. V gave up 1 base and J gave up 6 bases, with 7 bases separating them. The DNA of the CDR3 is TGTGCCAGCAGTTACTTAGATTTCAATGAGCAGTTCTTC. Protein product: CASSYLDFNEQFF.

This clone was picked up a small number of times. The chain couples TRBV7-9 to TRBJ2-1; tentatively, D is TRBD2 (6 bases). This CDR3 is 18 amino acids long. Germline V gene lookup returns CDR1 SEHNR and CDR2 FQNEAQ (reference sequence). With 2 bases removed from V and 4 bases from J, the gap between germline ends came to 21 bases. DNA for the CDR3: TGTGCCAGCAGCTTAAGCCATCTAGCGTTCTCCCCTTACAATGAGCAGTTCTTC. Residues: CASSLSHLAFSPYNEQFF.

CDR3 DNA sequence: TGTGCCAGCAGCCAGACACTAACAGGAAAGAGAAACACCATATATTTT. Residues: CASSQTLTGKRNTIYF. This chain uses TRBV3-1 (or the pseudogene TRBV3-2) with TRBJ1-3; weak D call: TRBD1 (5 bases). The CDR3 has 16 residues. The V end lost 3 bases, the J end lost 5 bases, and 17 bases lay between the germline ends. Germline V CDR1 and CDR2: LGHDT, YNNKEL (reference sequence).

V usage is TRBV19 and J usage is TRBJ1-1; TRBD1 matches 9 bases. The germline V gene has CDR1 LNHDA and CDR2 SQIVND (reference sequence). The CDR3 spans 18 residues. After removal of 4 bases from V and 4 bases from J, the junction contained 16 bases not matched to a gene. The CDR3 is CASSSRTGDGVWTTEAFF. CDR3 DNA: TGTGCCAGTAGTAGTCGGACAGGGGACGGGGTGTGGACCACTGAAGCTTTCTTT. The whole variable domain, remainder taken from reference TRBV19 and TRBJ1-1, is DGGITQSPKYLFRKEGQNVTLSCEQNLNHDAMYWYRQDPGQGLRLIYYSQIVNDFQKGDIAEGYSVSREKKESFPLTVTSAQKNPTAFYLCASSSRTGDGVWTTEAFFGQGTRLTVV.

This clone was observed a few times. The chain joins TRBV2 to TRBJ2-7; no definite D call. V was clipped by 3 bases and J by 0 bases, with 12 bases between them. The CDR3 length is 15 residues. Germline V gene sequence: CDR1 SNHLY, CDR2 FYNNEI. The CDR3 here is CASSESWQVSYEQYF. CDR3 in DNA: TGTGCCAGCAGTGAGAGTTGGCAGGTCTCCTACGAGCAGTACTTC.